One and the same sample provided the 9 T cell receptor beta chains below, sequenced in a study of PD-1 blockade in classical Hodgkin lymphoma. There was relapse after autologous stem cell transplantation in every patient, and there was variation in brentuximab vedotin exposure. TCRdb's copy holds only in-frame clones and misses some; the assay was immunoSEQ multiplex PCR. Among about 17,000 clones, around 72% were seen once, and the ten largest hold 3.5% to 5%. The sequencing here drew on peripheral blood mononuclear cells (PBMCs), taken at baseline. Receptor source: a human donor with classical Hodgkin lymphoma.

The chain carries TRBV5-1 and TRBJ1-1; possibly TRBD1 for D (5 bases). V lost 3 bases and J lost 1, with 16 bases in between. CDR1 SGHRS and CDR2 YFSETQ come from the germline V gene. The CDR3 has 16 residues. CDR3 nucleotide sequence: TGCGCCAGCAGCTCAGCTCTTGGGGCAGGGAACACTGAAGCTTTCTTT. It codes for CASSSALGAGNTEAFF. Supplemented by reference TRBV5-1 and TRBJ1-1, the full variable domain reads KAGVTQTPRYLIKTRGQQVTLSCSPISGHRSVSWYQQTPGQGLQFLFEYFSETQRNKGNFPGRFSGRQFSNSRSEMNVSTLELGDSALYLCASSSALGAGNTEAFFGQGTRLTVV.

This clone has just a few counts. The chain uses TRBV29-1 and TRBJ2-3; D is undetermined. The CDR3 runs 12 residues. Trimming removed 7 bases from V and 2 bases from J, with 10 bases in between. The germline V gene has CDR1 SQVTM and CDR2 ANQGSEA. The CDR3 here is CSAGPITDTQYF. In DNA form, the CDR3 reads TGCAGCGCCGGACCCATCACAGATACGCAGTATTTT.

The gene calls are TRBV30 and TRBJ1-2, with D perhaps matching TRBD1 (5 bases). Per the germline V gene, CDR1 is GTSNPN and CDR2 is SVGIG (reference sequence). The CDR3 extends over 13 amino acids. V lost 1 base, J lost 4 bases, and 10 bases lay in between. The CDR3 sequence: CAWSAGRLYGYTF. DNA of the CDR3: TGTGCCTGGAGTGCGGGACGGCTCTATGGCTACACCTTC.

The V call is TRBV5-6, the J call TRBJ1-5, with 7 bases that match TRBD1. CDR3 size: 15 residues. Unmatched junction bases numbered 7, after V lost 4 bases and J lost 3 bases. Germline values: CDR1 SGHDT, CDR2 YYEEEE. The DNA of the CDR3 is TGTGCCAGCAGCCCCGGGACAGAAAACAATCAGCCCCAGCATTTT. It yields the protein CASSPGTENNQPQHF.

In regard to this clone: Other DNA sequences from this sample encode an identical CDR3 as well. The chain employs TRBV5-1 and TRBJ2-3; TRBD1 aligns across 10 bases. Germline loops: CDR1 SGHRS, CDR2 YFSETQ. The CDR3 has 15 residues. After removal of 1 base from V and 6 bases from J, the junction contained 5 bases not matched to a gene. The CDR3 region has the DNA TGCGCCAGCAGCTTGAGGGGACAGGGGAGGGATACGCAGTATTTT. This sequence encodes CASSLRGQGRDTQYF.

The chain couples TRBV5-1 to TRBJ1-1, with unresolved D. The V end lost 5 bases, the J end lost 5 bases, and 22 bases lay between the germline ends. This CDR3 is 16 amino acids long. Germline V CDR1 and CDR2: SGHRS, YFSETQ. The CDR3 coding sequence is TGCGCCAGCAGAAACTTCGAAGCACAACAGCAGACTGAAGCTTTCTTT. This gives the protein CASRNFEAQQQTEAFF. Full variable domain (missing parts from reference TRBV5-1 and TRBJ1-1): KAGVTQTPRYLIKTRGQQVTLSCSPISGHRSVSWYQQTPGQGLQFLFEYFSETQRNKGNFPGRFSGRQFSNSRSEMNVSTLELGDSALYLCASRNFEAQQQTEAFFGQGTRLTVV.

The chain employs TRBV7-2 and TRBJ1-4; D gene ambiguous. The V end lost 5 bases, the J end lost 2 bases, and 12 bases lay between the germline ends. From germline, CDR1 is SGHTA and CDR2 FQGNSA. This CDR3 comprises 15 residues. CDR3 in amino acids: CASSVAGATNEKLFF. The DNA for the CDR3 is TGTGCCAGCAGCGTTGCAGGTGCTACTAATGAAAAACTGTTTTTT.

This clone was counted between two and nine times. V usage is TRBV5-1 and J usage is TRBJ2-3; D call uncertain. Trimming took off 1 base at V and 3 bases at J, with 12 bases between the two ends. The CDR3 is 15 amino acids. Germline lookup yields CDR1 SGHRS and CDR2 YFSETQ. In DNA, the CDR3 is TGCGCCAGCAGCTTGTTGGGTATAGGGACAGATACGCAGTATTTT. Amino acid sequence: CASSLLGIGTDTQYF.

This chain's CDR3 is CASSSPGQVGRANEKLFF. As DNA, the CDR3 is TGTGCCAGCAGTTCCCCGGGACAGGTCGGAAGGGCTAATGAAAAACTGTTTTTT. The chain is built from TRBV28 and TRBJ1-4; 8 bases map to TRBD1. CDR3 length equals 18 residues. Germline V gene sequence: CDR1 MDHEN, CDR2 SYDVKM. Germline trimming cut 4 bases from V and 3 bases from J; bases unmatched to any gene: 13.